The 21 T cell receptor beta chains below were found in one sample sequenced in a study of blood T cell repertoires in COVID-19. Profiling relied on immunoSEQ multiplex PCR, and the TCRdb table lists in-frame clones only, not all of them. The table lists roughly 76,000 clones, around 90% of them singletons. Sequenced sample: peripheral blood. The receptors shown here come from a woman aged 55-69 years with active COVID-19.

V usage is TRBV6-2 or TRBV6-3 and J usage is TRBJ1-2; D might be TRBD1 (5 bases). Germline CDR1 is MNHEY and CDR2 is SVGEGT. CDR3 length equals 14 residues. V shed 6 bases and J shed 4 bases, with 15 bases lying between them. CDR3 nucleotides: TGTGCCAGCAGCTCGACAGAGACCCTCTATGGCTACACCTTC. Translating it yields CASSSTETLYGYTF.

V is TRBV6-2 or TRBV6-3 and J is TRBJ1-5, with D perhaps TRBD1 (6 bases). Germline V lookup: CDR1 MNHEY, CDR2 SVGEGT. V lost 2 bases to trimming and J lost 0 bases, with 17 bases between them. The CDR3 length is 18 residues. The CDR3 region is CASSYVSGVAYSNQPQHF. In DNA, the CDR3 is TGTGCCAGCAGTTACGTATCAGGGGTGGCGTATAGCAATCAGCCCCAGCATTTT.

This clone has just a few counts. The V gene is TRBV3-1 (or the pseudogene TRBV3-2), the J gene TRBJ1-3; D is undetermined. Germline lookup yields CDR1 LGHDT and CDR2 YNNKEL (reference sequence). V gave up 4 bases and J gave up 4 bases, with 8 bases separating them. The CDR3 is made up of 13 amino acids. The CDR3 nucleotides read TGTGCCAGCAGCCTTCAACGGGGAAACACCATATATTTT. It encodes CASSLQRGNTIYF.

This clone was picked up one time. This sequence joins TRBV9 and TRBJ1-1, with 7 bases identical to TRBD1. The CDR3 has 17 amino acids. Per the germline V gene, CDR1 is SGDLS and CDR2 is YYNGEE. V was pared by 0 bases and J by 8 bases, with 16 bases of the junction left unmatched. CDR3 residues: CASSVAGLRQGSPEAFF. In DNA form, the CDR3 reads TGTGCCAGCAGCGTAGCTGGTCTCCGACAGGGATCGCCCGAAGCTTTCTTT.

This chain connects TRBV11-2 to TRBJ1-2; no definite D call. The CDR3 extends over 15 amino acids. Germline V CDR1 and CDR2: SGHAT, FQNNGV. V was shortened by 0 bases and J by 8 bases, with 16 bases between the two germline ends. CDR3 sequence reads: CASSLDPDSRRGYTF. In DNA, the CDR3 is TGTGCCAGCAGCTTAGATCCAGACTCCAGGAGGGGCTACACCTTC.

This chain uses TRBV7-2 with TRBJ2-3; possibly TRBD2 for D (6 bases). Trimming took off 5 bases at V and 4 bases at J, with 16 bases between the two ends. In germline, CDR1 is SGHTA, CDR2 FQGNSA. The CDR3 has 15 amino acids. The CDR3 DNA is TGTGCCAGCAGCCCCGGGGGATGGTTGGCAGATACGCAGTATTTT. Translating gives CASSPGGWLADTQYF.

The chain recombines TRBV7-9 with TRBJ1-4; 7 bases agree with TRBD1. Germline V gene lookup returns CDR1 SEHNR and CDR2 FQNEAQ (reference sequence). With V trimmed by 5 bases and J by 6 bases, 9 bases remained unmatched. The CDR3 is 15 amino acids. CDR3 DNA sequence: TGTGCCAGCAGCAATGCAGGGGGTCGTGATGAAAAACTGTTTTTT. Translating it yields CASSNAGGRDEKLFF.

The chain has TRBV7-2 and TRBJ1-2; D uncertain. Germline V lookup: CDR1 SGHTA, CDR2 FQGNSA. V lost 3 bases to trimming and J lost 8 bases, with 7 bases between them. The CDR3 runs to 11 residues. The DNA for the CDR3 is TGTGCCAGCAGCTTTGGGCGCGGCTACACCTTC. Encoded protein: CASSFGRGYTF.

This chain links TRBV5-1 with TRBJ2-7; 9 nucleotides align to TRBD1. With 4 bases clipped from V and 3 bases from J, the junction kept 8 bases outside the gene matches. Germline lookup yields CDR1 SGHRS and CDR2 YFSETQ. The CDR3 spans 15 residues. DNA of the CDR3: TGCGCCAGCAGCCTGGGACAGGGTGAGGTCTACGAGCAGTACTTC. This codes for CASSLGQGEVYEQYF.

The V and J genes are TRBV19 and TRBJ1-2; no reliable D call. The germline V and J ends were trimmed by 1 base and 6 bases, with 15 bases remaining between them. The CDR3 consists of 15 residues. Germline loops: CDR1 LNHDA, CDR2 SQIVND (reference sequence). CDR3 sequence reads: CASSIGQRTSDGYTF. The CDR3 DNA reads TGTGCCAGTAGTATAGGTCAGCGCACCTCCGATGGCTACACCTTC.

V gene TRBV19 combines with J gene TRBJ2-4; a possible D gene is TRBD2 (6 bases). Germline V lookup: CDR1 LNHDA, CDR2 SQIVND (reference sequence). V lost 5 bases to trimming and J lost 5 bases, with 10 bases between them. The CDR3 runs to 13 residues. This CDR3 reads CASSVGSQNIQYF. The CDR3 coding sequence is TGTGCCAGTAGTGTCGGGAGCCAAAACATTCAGTACTTC.

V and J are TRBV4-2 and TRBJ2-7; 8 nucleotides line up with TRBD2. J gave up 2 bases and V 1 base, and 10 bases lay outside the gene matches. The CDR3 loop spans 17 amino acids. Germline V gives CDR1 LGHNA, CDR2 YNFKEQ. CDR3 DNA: TGTGCCAGCAGCCAAGTGGTAGCGGGGAGGAATACCTACGAGCAGTACTTC. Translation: CASSQVVAGRNTYEQYF.

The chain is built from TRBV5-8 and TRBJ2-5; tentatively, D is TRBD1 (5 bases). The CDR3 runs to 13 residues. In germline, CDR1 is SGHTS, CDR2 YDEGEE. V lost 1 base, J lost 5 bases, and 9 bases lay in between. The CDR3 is CASSLQGPETQYF. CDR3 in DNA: TGTGCCAGCAGCTTGCAGGGTCCGGAGACCCAGTACTTC.

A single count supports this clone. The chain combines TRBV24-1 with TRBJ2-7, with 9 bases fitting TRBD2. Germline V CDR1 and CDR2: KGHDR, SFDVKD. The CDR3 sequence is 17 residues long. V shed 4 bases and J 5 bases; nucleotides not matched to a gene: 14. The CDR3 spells CATSDHTTSGQTNEQYF. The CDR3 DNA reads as TGTGCCACCAGTGACCACACGACTAGCGGACAGACCAACGAGCAGTACTTC.

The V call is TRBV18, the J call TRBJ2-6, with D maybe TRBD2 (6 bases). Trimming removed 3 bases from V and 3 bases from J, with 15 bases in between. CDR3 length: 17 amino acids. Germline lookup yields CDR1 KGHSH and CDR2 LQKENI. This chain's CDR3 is CASSPRPGGFGANVLTF. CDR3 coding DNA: TGTGCCAGCTCACCCCGACCCGGGGGTTTTGGGGCCAACGTCCTGACTTTC.

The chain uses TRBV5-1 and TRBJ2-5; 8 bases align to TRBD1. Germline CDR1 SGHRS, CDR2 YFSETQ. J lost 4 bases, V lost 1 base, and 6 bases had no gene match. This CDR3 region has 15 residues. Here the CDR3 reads CASSLRRTGLETQYF. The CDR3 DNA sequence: TGCGCCAGCAGCTTGAGAAGGACAGGGCTAGAGACCCAGTACTTC.

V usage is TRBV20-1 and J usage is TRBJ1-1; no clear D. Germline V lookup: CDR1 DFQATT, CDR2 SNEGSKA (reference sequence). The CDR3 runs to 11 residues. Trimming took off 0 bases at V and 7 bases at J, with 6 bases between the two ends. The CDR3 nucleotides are TGCAGTGCTAGAGATCCCAGTGAAGCTTTCTTT. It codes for CSARDPSEAFF.

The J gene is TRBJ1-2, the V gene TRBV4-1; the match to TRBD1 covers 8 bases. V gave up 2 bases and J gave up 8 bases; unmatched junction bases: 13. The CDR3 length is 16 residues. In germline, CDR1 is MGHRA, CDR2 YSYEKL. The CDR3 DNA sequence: TGCGCCAGCAGCCAAACAGGGGGGGGTTACAAAAGGGGCTACACCTTC. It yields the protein CASSQTGGGYKRGYTF.

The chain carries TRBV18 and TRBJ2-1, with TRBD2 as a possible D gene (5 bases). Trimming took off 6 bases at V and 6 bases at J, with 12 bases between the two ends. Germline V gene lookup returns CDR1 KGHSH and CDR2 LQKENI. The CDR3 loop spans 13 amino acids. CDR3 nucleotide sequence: TGTGCCAGCTCCCGGGATTGGGGCAATGAGCAGTTCTTC. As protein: CASSRDWGNEQFF.

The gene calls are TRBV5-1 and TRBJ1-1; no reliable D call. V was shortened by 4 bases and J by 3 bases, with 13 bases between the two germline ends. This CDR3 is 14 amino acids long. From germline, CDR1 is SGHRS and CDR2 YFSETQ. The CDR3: CASSTRAGDTEAFF. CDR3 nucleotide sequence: TGCGCCAGCAGCACCCGGGCCGGGGACACTGAAGCTTTCTTT.

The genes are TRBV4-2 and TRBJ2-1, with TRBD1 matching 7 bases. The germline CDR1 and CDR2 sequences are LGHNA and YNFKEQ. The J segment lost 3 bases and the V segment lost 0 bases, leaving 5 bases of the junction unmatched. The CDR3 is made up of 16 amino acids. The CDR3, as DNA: TGTGCCAGCAGCCAAGAGTCAGGGGGAGTCTACAATGAGCAGTTCTTC. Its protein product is CASSQESGGVYNEQFF.